These 31 T cell receptor beta chains share one sample of origin, sequenced in a study of beta chain features in type 1 diabetes. Their specific antigens are unknown. General study results and limits: All four CD4+ subsets of Type 1 diabetes patients contained TCRB CDR3s that were moderately but significantly shorter.

Expressed TCRB transcripts were sequenced because the isolated RNA had all been reverse transcribed beforehand. The table came from immunoSEQ multiplex PCR; TCRdb's copy has only in-frame clones and leaves some out. The sample holds more than 100,000 clones; approximately 30% are singletons and the top ten take roughly 0.5%. Sequencing was done on a sample of central memory CD4+ T cells from blood. These receptors came from a woman aged 18-30 years with type 1 diabetes.

This clone has a handful of counts. The chain joins TRBV5-1 to TRBJ2-1, with D maybe TRBD1 (5 bases). Trimming left V 0 bases short and J 8 bases short, with 12 bases between. The CDR3 totals 14 residues. Germline loops: CDR1 SGHRS, CDR2 YFSETQ. This CDR3 is CASSLGQKGHEQFF. The DNA of the CDR3 is TGCGCCAGCAGCTTGGGTCAGAAGGGGCATGAGCAGTTCTTC.

The rearrangement joins TRBV25-1 to TRBJ1-2, with unresolved D. The CDR3 is 11 residues long. Germline CDR1 is MGHDK and CDR2 is SYGVNS. The V end was cut by 5 bases, the J end by 8 bases, with 9 bases between. CDR3 sequence: CASSTLLGYTF. The CDR3, as DNA: TGTGCCAGCAGTACTTTGCTGGGCTACACCTTC.

The chain recombines TRBV5-4 with TRBJ2-3; D perhaps matches TRBD2 (5 bases). V was shortened by 3 bases and J by 3 bases, with 17 bases between the two germline ends. CDR3 length: 16 amino acids. CDR1 is SGHNT and CDR2 is YYREEE in the germline V gene (reference sequence). CDR3 protein: CASSSNLGSATDTQYF. CDR3 DNA sequence: TGTGCCAGCAGCTCCAACCTGGGGAGCGCGACAGATACGCAGTATTTT. Supplemented by reference TRBV5-4 and TRBJ2-3, the full variable domain reads ETGVTQSPTHLIKTRGQQVTLRCSSQSGHNTVSWYQQALGQGPQFIFQYYREEENGRGNFPPRFSGLQFPNYSSELNVNALELDDSALYLCASSSNLGSATDTQYFGPGTRLTVL.

V gene TRBV29-1 combines with J gene TRBJ1-4; TRBD1 matches 7 bases. This CDR3 contains 14 residues. Germline values: CDR1 SQVTM, CDR2 ANQGSEA. V shed 4 bases, J shed 4 bases, and the junction held 6 bases outside the gene matches. CDR3 sequence: CSVVGGQFNEKLFF. DNA of the CDR3: TGCAGCGTTGTTGGGGGACAGTTTAATGAAAAACTGTTTTTT.

The chain combines TRBV5-1 with TRBJ2-1; 12 bases line up with TRBD1. This CDR3 comprises 21 residues. Germline V gives CDR1 SGHRS, CDR2 YFSETQ. Germline trimming cut 4 bases from V and 0 bases from J; bases unmatched to any gene: 17. The CDR3, as DNA: TGCGCCAGCAGCAGAGCTCGAACCGGGACAGGGGGCTTAGGCTCCTACAATGAGCAGTTCTTC. This translates into CASSRARTGTGGLGSYNEQFF.

This clone turned up a few times. The CDR3 region has the DNA TGTGCCAGCACCATGACTAGCGGGAGCACCGGGGAGCTGTTTTTT. As protein: CASTMTSGSTGELFF. J is TRBJ2-2 and V is TRBV9, with 12 bases aligning to TRBD2. V was pared by 6 bases and J by 4 bases, with 4 bases of the junction left unmatched. The germline V gene has CDR1 SGDLS and CDR2 YYNGEE. There are 15 residues in the CDR3.

This clone was seen a few times. The V and J genes are TRBV6-1 and TRBJ2-5; 8 bases fit TRBD2. There are 15 residues in the CDR3. With 3 bases clipped from V and 5 bases from J, the junction kept 8 bases outside the gene matches. Germline V lookup: CDR1 MNHNS, CDR2 SASEGT. Written as DNA, the CDR3 is TGTGCCAGCAGTGACTCCGGGACTAGTAGGGAGACCCAGTACTTC. Amino acid sequence: CASSDSGTSRETQYF.

This clone was recorded a few times. In DNA form, the CDR3 reads TGTGCCAGCAGCCGCAGACAGAACACCGGGGAGCTGTTTTTT. Translating it yields CASSRRQNTGELFF. The rearrangement links TRBV2 to TRBJ2-2; no clear D gene. The CDR3 totals 14 residues. Trimming removed 6 bases from V and 1 base from J, with 9 bases in between. Germline CDR1 SNHLY, CDR2 FYNNEI. The full variable domain, rest sourced from reference TRBV2 and TRBJ2-2, is EPEVTQTPSHQVTQMGQEVILRCVPISNHLYFYWYRQILGQKVEFLVSFYNNEISEKSEIFDDQFSVERPDGSNFTLKIRSTKLEDSAMYFCASSRRQNTGELFFGEGSRLTVL.

The rearrangement links TRBV2 to TRBJ2-7; 7 nucleotides align to TRBD2. The trim removed 4 bases at V and 2 bases at J, leaving 8 bases unmatched. Germline loops: CDR1 SNHLY, CDR2 FYNNEI. This CDR3 has 15 residues. The CDR3 DNA reads as TGTGCCAGCAGTGGAGGCGGGAGATTGCCCTACGAGCAGTACGTC. It yields the protein CASSGGGRLPYEQYV.

This sequence joins TRBV6-5 and TRBJ1-5, with 9 bases that match TRBD1. Trimming cost V 6 bases and J 4 bases; bases outside gene matches: 7. This CDR3 is 15 amino acids long. Germline V gene lookup returns CDR1 MNHEY and CDR2 SVGAGI. The CDR3, as DNA: TGTGCCAGCAGCCGAGGTGGACAGGGGAATCAGCCCCAGCATTTT. Protein product: CASSRGGQGNQPQHF.

This rearrangement joins TRBV7-2 to TRBJ2-1; 9 bases are a match to TRBD1. The CDR3 sequence is 15 residues long. V gave up 2 bases and J gave up 7 bases; unmatched junction bases: 6. Germline loops: CDR1 SGHTA, CDR2 FQGNSA. CDR3 amino acids: CASSLTLGQGNEQFF. The CDR3 bases are TGTGCCAGCAGCTTAACCTTGGGACAGGGAAATGAGCAGTTCTTC.

V and J are TRBV2 and TRBJ1-2; D unclear. Germline V CDR1 and CDR2: SNHLY, FYNNEI. This CDR3 has 11 amino acids. V was clipped by 4 bases and J by 4 bases, with 4 bases between them. CDR3 in amino acids: CASSAGYGYTF. The CDR3 DNA sequence: TGTGCCAGCAGTGCAGGCTATGGCTACACCTTC.

This clone was seen more than once but under ten times. CDR3 sequence (DNA): TGTGCCAGCAGCTTGCCAAGCACAGATACGCAGTATTTT. This codes for CASSLPSTDTQYF. The chain combines TRBV5-5 with TRBJ2-3; D gene ambiguous. Germline V CDR1 and CDR2: SGHKS, YYEKEE (reference sequence). Trimming pared 1 base from V and 0 bases from J, leaving 3 bases between. The CDR3 spans 13 residues.

This chain uses TRBV7-9 with TRBJ1-1, with a tentative D call TRBD1 (6 bases). V was clipped by 1 base and J by 6 bases, with 21 bases between them. The CDR3 covers 17 residues. Germline V gives CDR1 SEHNR, CDR2 FQNEAQ (reference sequence). CDR3 loop: CASSLDRLGGRSAEAFF. CDR3 sequence (DNA): TGTGCCAGCAGCTTAGATCGGTTAGGGGGTAGAAGCGCTGAAGCTTTCTTT.

V and J are TRBV4-2 and TRBJ2-5, with 10 bases that match TRBD2. V shed 6 bases, J shed 2 bases, and the junction held 12 bases outside the gene matches. Germline lookup yields CDR1 LGHNA and CDR2 YNFKEQ. The CDR3 has 17 residues. CDR3 amino acids: CASRPMTSGREQETQYF. The CDR3 coding sequence is TGTGCCAGCAGGCCAATGACTAGCGGGCGAGAACAAGAGACCCAGTACTTC.

This clone was counted a few times. J is TRBJ1-2 and V is TRBV7-9; D is ambiguous. The V end lost 4 bases, the J end lost 7 bases, and 16 bases lay between the germline ends. The germline V gene has CDR1 SEHNR and CDR2 FQNEAQ (reference sequence). The CDR3 has 14 residues. The CDR3 is CASSSGARESGYTF. The CDR3 nucleotides are TGTGCCAGCAGCTCCGGAGCCCGGGAGTCTGGCTACACCTTC.

This rearrangement joins TRBV18 to TRBJ1-1; possibly TRBD1 for D (6 bases). Trimming cost V 1 base and J 4 bases, with 10 bases left between them. Germline lookup yields CDR1 KGHSH and CDR2 LQKENI. CDR3 size: 14 residues. The CDR3 nucleotides read TGTGCCAGCTCACCACGACAGGATTTCACTGAAGCTTTCTTT. It translates to CASSPRQDFTEAFF.

The chain carries TRBV4-1 and TRBJ2-7; the match to TRBD2 covers 15 bases. V lost 5 bases to trimming and J lost 6 bases; unmatched junction nucleotides: 5. This CDR3 comprises 15 residues. The V gene's germline CDR1 is MGHRA and CDR2 YSYEKL. CDR3 in DNA: TGCGCCAGCAGCGGCCCGGGACTAGCGGGAGGCGAGCAGTACTTC. As protein: CASSGPGLAGGEQYF.

This clone was observed a handful of times. The rearrangement uses TRBV15 and TRBJ2-7, with a possible D match to TRBD1 (6 bases). Germline V gene sequence: CDR1 LNHNV, CDR2 YYDKDF (reference sequence). The V end was cut by 0 bases, the J end by 7 bases, with 10 bases between. CDR3 length: 13 amino acids. CDR3 nucleotides: TGTGCCACCAGCAGAGACAGGGGATGGGAGCAGTACGTC. It specifies CATSRDRGWEQYV.

The rearrangement links TRBV6-5 to TRBJ2-1; D uncertain. Trimming left V 0 bases short and J 3 bases short, with 9 bases between. This CDR3 has 15 residues. The germline CDR1 and CDR2 sequences are MNHEY and SVGAGI. The CDR3 coding sequence is TGTGCCAGCAGTTACTCGGCTCGGGTCTACAATGAGCAGTTCTTC. Translating it yields CASSYSARVYNEQFF.

The CDR3 region has the DNA TGTGCCAGCAGCCCCTTGGGGAGCGGGAGCGCAGATACGCAGTATTTT. This sequence encodes CASSPLGSGSADTQYF. This rearrangement joins TRBV7-2 to TRBJ2-3; TRBD2 agrees at 8 bases. Per germline, CDR1 SGHTA and CDR2 FQGNSA. J was trimmed by 4 bases and V by 5 bases; bases with no gene match: 11. The CDR3 spans 16 residues.

The chain combines TRBV10-3 with TRBJ2-1, with 10 bases lining up with TRBD2. V shed 3 bases and J 5 bases; nucleotides not matched to a gene: 4. The CDR3 has 15 residues. Germline CDR1 reads ENHRY; CDR2 reads SYGVKD. The CDR3 DNA reads as TGTGCCATCAGTGATACTCTAGCGGGAGACAATGAGCAGTTCTTC. Protein sequence: CAISDTLAGDNEQFF.

Only a few counts were recorded for this clone. This chain connects TRBV7-2 to TRBJ2-3; TRBD2 is a possible D gene (6 bases). The V gene lost 4 bases and the J gene lost 0 bases, with 11 bases spanning the gap. This CDR3 spans 15 amino acids. Germline values: CDR1 SGHTA, CDR2 FQGNSA. The CDR3 DNA is TGTGCCAGCAGCTCTGTTGGGACTAGCACAGATACGCAGTATTTT. It codes for CASSSVGTSTDTQYF. The full variable domain, with the rest looked up from reference TRBV7-2 and TRBJ2-3, is GAGVSQSPSNKVTEKGKDVELRCDPISGHTALYWYRQSLGQGLEFLIYFQGNSAPDKSGLPSDRFSAERTGGSVSTLTIQRTQQEDSAVYLCASSSVGTSTDTQYFGPGTRLTVL.

This clone was seen a few times. This rearrangement joins TRBV29-1 to TRBJ2-1; 13 nucleotides align to TRBD2. V was pared by 4 bases and J by 4 bases, with 22 bases of the junction left unmatched. The germline V gene encodes CDR1 SQVTM and CDR2 ANQGSEA. This CDR3 contains 21 residues. CDR3 DNA: TGCAGCGTTGGGGGTTCCTGGGGTAACCGAGGGACTAGCGGGAAATACAATGAGCAGTTCTTC. This translates into CSVGGSWGNRGTSGKYNEQFF.

The J gene is TRBJ2-3, the V gene TRBV6-5, with TRBD2 matching over 7 bases. With V trimmed by 4 bases and J by 2 bases, 3 bases remained unmatched. This CDR3 spans 14 amino acids. The germline CDR1 and CDR2 sequences are MNHEY and SVGAGI. CDR3 in DNA: TGTGCCAGCAGTTTCGGGACTACCACAGATACGCAGTATTTT. Residues: CASSFGTTTDTQYF.

The gene calls are TRBV29-1 and TRBJ2-5, with 7 bases fitting TRBD1. The CDR3 sequence is 13 residues long. Germline CDR1 and CDR2: SQVTM and ANQGSEA. The V segment lost 5 bases and the J segment 5 bases; nucleotides outside the gene matches: 8. This CDR3 is CSVSRGSQETQYF. The CDR3 bases are TGCAGCGTTTCCAGGGGGAGCCAGGAGACCCAGTACTTC.

The chain links TRBV5-6 to TRBJ1-2; 7 nucleotides align to TRBD1. Germline V lookup: CDR1 SGHDT, CDR2 YYEEEE. Trimming took 3 bases from V and 4 from J; bases not matched to a gene: 0. The CDR3 runs 12 residues. CDR3 coding DNA: TGTGCCAGCAGCTCAGGGGGCTATGGCTACACCTTC. Protein product: CASSSGGYGYTF.

V gene TRBV10-3 combines with J gene TRBJ2-2; 10 bases match TRBD1. V trimming: 5 bases; J trimming: 5 bases; junction bases outside the gene matches: 2. The CDR3 extends over 14 amino acids. CDR1 ENHRY and CDR2 SYGVKD come from the germline V gene. Here the CDR3 DNA reads TGTGCCATCAGTCCGGGACAGGGGACCGGGGAGCTGTTTTTT. It codes for CAISPGQGTGELFF.

The V and J genes are TRBV19 and TRBJ2-5; no reliable D call. Trimming shortened V by 1 base and J by 4 bases, and 7 bases separated the two germline ends. The CDR3 length is 13 residues. The germline V gene has CDR1 LNHDA and CDR2 SQIVND (reference sequence). The CDR3 sequence: CASSIGRGETQYF. CDR3 coding DNA: TGTGCCAGTAGTATAGGGAGAGGAGAGACCCAGTACTTC.

The chain is built from TRBV5-1 and TRBJ1-3, with D unresolved. Trimming took 1 base from V and 0 from J, leaving 5 bases between them. The CDR3 loop spans 14 amino acids. Germline V lookup: CDR1 SGHRS, CDR2 YFSETQ. CDR3 DNA sequence: TGCGCCAGCAGCTTGTCTCTCTCTGGAAACACCATATATTTT. Translating it yields CASSLSLSGNTIYF. Using reference TRBV5-1 and TRBJ1-3 for the parts outside the CDR3, the full variable domain is KAGVTQTPRYLIKTRGQQVTLSCSPISGHRSVSWYQQTPGQGLQFLFEYFSETQRNKGNFPGRFSGRQFSNSRSEMNVSTLELGDSALYLCASSLSLSGNTIYFGEGSWLTVV.

This clone was detected only a few times. The CDR3 protein is CAWRSGPLETEAFF. The DNA of the CDR3 is TGTGCCTGGAGGTCTGGTCCCCTGGAGACTGAAGCTTTCTTT. V gene TRBV30 combines with J gene TRBJ1-1; D is uncertain. Deletions cut 3 bases from V and 5 bases from J, with 16 bases between. The CDR3 is made up of 14 amino acids. Germline V gene sequence: CDR1 GTSNPN, CDR2 SVGIG (reference sequence). Full variable domain (remainder filled in from reference TRBV30 and TRBJ1-1): SQTIHQWPATLVQPVGSPLSLECTVEGTSNPNLYWYRQAAGRGLQLLFYSVGIGQISSEVPQNLSASRPQDRQFILSSKKLLLSDSGFYLCAWRSGPLETEAFFGQGTRLTVV.